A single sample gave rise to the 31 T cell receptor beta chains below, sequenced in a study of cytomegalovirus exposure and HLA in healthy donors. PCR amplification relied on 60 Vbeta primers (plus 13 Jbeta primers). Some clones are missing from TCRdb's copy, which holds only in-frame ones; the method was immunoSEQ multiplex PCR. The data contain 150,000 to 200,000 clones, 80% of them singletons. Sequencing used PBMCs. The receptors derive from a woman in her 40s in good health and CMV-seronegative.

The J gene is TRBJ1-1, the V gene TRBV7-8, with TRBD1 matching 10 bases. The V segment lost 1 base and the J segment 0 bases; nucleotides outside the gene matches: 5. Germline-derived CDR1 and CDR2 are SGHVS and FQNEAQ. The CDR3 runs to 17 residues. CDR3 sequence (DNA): TGTGCCAGCAGCTTAGAGAGACAGGGGGCGATGAACACTGAAGCTTTCTTT. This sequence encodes CASSLERQGAMNTEAFF. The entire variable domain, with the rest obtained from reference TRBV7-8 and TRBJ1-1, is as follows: GAGVSQSPRYKVAKRGQDVALRCDPISGHVSLFWYQQALGQGPEFLTYFQNEAQLDKSGLPSDRFFAERPEGSVSTLKIQRTQQEDSAVYLCASSLERQGAMNTEAFFGQGTRLTVV.

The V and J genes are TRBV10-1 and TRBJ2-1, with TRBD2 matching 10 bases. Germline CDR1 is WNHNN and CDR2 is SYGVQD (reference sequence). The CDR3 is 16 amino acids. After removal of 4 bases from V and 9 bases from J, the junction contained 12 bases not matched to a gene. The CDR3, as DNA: TGCGCCAGCAGTGGAGGTGGGGCTAGCGGGAGAGGTGAGCAGTTCTTC. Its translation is CASSGGGASGRGEQFF.

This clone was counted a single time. The CDR3 loop reads CASSPTSYLADTQYF. CDR3 DNA sequence: TGTGCCAGCAGCCCTACTAGTTATCTTGCAGATACGCAGTATTTT. The chain is built from TRBV28 and TRBJ2-3, with D maybe TRBD2 (5 bases). V lost 6 bases, J lost 4 bases, and 17 bases lay in between. There are 15 residues in the CDR3. The germline V gene has CDR1 MDHEN and CDR2 SYDVKM.

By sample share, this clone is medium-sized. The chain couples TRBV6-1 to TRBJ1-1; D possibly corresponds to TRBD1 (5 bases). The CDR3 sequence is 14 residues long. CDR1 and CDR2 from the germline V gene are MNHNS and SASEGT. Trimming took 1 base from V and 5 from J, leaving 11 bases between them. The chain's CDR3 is CASSEVVGGTEAFF. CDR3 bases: TGTGCCAGCAGTGAAGTTGTGGGGGGGACTGAAGCTTTCTTT.

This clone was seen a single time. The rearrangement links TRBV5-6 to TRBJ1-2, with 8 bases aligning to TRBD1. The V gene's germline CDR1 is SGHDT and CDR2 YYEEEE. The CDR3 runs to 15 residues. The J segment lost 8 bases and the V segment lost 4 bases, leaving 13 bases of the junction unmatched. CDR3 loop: CASSPAQGAHRGYTF. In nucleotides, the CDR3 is TGTGCCAGCAGCCCCGCGCAGGGGGCTCATAGGGGCTACACCTTC.

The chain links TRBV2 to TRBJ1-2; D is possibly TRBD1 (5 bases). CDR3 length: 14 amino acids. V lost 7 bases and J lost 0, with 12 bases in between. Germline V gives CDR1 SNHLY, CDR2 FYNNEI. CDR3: CASNRQTANYGYTF. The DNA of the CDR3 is TGTGCCAGCAACCGACAGACCGCTAACTATGGCTACACCTTC.

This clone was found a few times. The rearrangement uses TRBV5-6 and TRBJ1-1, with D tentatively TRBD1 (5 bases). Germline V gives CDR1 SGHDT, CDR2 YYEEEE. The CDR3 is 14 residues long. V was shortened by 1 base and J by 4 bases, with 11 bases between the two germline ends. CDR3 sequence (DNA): TGTGCCAGCAGCTTGTGGGCAGGGTCCACTGAAGCTTTCTTT. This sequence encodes CASSLWAGSTEAFF. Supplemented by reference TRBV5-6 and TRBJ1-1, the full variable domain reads DAGVTQSPTHLIKTRGQQVTLRCSPKSGHDTVSWYQQALGQGPQFIFQYYEEEERQRGNFPDRFSGHQFPNYSSELNVNALLLGDSALYLCASSLWAGSTEAFFGQGTRLTVV.

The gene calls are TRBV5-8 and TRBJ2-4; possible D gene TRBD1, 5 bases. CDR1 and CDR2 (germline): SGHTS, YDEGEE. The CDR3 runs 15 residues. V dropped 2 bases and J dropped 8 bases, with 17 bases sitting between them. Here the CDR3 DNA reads TGTGCCAGCAGCTTCCCTGGACACTCTGGGGACATTCAGTACTTC. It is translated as CASSFPGHSGDIQYF.

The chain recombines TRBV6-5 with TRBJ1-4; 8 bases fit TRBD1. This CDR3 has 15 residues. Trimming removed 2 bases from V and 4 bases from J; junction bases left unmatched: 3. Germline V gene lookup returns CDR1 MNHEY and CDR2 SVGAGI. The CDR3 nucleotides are TGTGCCAGCAGTTACATGGACAGGGATAATGAAAAACTGTTTTTT. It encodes CASSYMDRDNEKLFF.

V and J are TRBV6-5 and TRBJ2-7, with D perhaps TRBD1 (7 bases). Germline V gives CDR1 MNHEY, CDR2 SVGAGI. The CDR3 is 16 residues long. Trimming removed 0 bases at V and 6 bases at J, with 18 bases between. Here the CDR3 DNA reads TGTGCCAGCAGTTACTCAGGACCAGGGGGGAAAGGCGAGCAGTACTTC. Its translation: CASSYSGPGGKGEQYF.

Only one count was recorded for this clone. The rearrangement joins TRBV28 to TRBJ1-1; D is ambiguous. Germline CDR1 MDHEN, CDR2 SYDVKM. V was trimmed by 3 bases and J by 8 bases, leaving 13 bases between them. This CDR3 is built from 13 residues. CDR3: CASSLWGGYEAFF. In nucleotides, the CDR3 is TGTGCCAGCAGTTTGTGGGGAGGGTACGAAGCTTTCTTT.

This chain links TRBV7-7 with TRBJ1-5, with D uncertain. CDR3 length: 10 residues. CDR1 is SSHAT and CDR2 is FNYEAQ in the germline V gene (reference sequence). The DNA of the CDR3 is TGTGCTAGTGTTGATCAGCCCCAGCATTTT. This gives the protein CASVDQPQHF.

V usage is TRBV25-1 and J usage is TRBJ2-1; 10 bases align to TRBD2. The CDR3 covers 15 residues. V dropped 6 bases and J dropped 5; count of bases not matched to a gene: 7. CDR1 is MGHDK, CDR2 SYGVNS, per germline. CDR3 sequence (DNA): TGTGCCAGCAGGGGAGCGGGAGGGCCCCACAATGAGCAGTTCTTC. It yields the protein CASRGAGGPHNEQFF.

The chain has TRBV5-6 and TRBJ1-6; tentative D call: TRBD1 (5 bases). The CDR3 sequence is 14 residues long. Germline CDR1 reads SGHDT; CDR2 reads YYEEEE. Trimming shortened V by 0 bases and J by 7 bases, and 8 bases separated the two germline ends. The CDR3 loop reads CASSLDRGNSPLHF. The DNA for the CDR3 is TGTGCCAGCAGCTTGGACCGGGGGAATTCACCCCTCCACTTT.

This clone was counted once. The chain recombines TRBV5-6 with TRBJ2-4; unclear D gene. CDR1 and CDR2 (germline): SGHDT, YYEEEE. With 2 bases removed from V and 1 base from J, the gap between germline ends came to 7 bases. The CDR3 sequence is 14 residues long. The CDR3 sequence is CASSFHGAKNIQYF. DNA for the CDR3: TGTGCCAGCAGCTTTCACGGGGCCAAAAACATTCAGTACTTC.

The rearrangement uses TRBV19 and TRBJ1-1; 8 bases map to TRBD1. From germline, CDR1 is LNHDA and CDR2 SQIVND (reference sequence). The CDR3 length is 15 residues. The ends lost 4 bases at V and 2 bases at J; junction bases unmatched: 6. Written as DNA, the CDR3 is TGTGCCAGTAGTACGGACAGGGTACGAAACACTGAAGCTTTCTTT. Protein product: CASSTDRVRNTEAFF. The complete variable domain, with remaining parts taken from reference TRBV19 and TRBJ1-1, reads DGGITQSPKYLFRKEGQNVTLSCEQNLNHDAMYWYRQDPGQGLRLIYYSQIVNDFQKGDIAEGYSVSREKKESFPLTVTSAQKNPTAFYLCASSTDRVRNTEAFFGQGTRLTVV.

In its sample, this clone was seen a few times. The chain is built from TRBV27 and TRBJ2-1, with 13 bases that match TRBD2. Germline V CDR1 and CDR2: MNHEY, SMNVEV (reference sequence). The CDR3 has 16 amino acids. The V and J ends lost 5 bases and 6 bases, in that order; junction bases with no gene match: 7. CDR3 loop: CASSNTRTSGSNEQFF. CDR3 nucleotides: TGTGCCAGCAGTAACACCCGGACTAGCGGGAGCAATGAGCAGTTCTTC.

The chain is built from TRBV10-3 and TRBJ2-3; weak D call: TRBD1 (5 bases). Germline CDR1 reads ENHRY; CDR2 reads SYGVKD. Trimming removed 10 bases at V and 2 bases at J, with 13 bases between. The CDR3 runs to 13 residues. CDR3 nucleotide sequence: TGTGCCACAGGGTCAGGAATCACAGATACGCAGTATTTT. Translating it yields CATGSGITDTQYF.

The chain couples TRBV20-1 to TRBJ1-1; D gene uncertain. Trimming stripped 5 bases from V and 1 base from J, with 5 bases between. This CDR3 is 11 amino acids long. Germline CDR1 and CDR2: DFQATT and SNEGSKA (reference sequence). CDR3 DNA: TGCAGTGCTCTAGAGAACACTGAAGCTTTCTTT. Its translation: CSALENTEAFF.

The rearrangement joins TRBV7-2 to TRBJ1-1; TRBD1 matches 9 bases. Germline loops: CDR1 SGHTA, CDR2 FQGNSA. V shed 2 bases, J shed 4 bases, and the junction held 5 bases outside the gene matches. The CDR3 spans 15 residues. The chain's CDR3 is CASSLHGQGTTEAFF. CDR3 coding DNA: TGTGCCAGCAGCTTACACGGACAGGGGACCACTGAAGCTTTCTTT.

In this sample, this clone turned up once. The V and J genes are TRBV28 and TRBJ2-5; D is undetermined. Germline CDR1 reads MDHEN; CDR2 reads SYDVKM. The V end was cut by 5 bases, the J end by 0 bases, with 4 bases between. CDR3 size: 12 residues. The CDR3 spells CASSHDQETQYF. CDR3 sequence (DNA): TGTGCCAGCAGTCATGACCAAGAGACCCAGTACTTC. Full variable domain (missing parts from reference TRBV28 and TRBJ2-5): DVKVTQSSRYLVKRTGEKVFLECVQDMDHENMFWYRQDPGLGLRLIYFSYDVKMKEKGDIPEGYSVSREKKERFSLILESASTNQTSMYLCASSHDQETQYFGPGTRLLVL.

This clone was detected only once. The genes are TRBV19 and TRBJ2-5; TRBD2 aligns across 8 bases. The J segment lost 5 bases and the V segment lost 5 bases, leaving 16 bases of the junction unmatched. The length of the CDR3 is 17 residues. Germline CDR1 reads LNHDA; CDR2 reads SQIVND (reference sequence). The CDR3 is CASSWSSGTPSSETQYF. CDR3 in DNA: TGTGCCAGTAGTTGGAGTAGCGGGACCCCCTCCTCCGAGACCCAGTACTTC. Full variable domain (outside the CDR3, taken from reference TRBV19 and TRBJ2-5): DGGITQSPKYLFRKEGQNVTLSCEQNLNHDAMYWYRQDPGQGLRLIYYSQIVNDFQKGDIAEGYSVSREKKESFPLTVTSAQKNPTAFYLCASSWSSGTPSSETQYFGPGTRLLVL.

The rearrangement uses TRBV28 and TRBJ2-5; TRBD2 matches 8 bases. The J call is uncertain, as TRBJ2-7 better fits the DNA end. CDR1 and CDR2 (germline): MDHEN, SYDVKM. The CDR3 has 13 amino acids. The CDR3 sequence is CASSSGGSYEQYF. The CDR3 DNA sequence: TGTGCCAGCAGTAGCGGGGGCTCCTACGAGCAGTACTTC.

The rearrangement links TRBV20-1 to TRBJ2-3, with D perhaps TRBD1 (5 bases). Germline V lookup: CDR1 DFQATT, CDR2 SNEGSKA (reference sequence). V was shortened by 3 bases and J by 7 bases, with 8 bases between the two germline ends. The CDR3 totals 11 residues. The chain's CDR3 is CSASQGNTQYF. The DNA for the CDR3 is TGCAGTGCTAGTCAGGGTAATACGCAGTATTTT.

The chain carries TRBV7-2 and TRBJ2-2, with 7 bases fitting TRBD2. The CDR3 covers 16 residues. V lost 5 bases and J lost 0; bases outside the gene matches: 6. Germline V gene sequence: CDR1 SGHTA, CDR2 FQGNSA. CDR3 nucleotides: TGTGCCAGCAGCCACAACGGGGGGACGAACACCGGGGAGCTGTTTTTT. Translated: CASSHNGGTNTGELFF.

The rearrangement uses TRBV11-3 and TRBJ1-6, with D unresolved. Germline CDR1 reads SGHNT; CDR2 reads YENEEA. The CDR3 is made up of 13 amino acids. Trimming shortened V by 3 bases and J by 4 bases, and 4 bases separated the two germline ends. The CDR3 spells CASSFSYNSPLHF. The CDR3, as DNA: TGTGCCAGCAGCTTTTCTTATAATTCACCCCTCCACTTT.

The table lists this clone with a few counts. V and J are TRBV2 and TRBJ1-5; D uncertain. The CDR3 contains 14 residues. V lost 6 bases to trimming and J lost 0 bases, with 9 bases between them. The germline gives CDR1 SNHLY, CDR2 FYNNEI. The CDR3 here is CASRAPYSNQPQHF. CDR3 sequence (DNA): TGTGCCAGCAGGGCCCCTTATAGCAATCAGCCCCAGCATTTT.

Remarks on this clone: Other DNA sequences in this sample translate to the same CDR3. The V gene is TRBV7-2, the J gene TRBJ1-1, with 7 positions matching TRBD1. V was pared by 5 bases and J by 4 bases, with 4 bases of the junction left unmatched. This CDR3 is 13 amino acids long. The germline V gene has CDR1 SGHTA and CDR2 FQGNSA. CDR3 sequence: CASSTGVFTEAFF. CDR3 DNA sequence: TGTGCCAGCAGCACAGGGGTCTTCACTGAAGCTTTCTTT. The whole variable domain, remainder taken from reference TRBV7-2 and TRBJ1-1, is GAGVSQSPSNKVTEKGKDVELRCDPISGHTALYWYRQSLGQGLEFLIYFQGNSAPDKSGLPSDRFSAERTGGSVSTLTIQRTQQEDSAVYLCASSTGVFTEAFFGQGTRLTVV.

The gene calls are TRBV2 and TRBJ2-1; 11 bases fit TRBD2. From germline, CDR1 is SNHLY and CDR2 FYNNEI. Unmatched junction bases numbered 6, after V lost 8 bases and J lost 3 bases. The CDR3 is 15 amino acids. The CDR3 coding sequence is TGTGCCAGCGCTCCGGGACTAGCGGTCTACAATGAGCAGTTCTTC. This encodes CASAPGLAVYNEQFF.

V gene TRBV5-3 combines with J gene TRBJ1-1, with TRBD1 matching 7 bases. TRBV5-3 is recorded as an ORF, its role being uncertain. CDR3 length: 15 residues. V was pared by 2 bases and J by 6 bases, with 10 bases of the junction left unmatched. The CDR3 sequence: CARSLETDRRAEAFF. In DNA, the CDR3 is TGTGCCAGAAGCTTAGAGACGGACAGGAGGGCTGAAGCTTTCTTT.

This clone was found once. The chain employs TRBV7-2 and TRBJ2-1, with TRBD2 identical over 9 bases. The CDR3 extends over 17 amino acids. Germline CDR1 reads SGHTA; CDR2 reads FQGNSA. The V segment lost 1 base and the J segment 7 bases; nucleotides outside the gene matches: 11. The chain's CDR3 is CASSLDRGGRASNEQFF. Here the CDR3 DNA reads TGTGCCAGCAGCTTAGATCGGGGCGGGAGGGCGAGTAATGAGCAGTTCTTC.